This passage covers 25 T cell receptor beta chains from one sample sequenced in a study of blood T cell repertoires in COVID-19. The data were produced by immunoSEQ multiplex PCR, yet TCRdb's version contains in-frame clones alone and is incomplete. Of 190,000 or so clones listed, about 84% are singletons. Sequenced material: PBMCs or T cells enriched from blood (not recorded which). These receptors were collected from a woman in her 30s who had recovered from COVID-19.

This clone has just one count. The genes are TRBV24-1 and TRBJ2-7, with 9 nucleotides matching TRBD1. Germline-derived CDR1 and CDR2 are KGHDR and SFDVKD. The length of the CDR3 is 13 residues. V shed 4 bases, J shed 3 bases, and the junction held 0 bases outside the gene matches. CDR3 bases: TGTGCCACCAGTGAGGGACAGGGCTACGAGCAGTACTTC. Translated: CATSEGQGYEQYF.

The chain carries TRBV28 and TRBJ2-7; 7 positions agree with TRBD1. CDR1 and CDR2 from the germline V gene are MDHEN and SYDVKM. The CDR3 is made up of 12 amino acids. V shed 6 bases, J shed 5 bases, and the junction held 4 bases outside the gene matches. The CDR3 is CASSPTGNEQYF. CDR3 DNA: TGTGCCAGCAGCCCGACAGGGAACGAGCAGTACTTC.

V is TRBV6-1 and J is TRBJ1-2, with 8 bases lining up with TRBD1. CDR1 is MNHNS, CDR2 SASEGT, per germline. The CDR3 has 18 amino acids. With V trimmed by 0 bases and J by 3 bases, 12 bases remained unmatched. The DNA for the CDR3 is TGTGCCAGCAGTGAAGCATTATTGGGAGGGACAGGACACTATGGCTACACCTTC. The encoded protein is CASSEALLGGTGHYGYTF.

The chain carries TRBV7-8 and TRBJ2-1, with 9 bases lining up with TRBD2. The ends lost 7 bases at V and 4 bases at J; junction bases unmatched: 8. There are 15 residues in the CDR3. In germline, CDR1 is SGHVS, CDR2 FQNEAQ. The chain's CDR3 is CASTLAGLRYNEQFF. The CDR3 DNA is TGTGCCAGCACCCTAGCGGGACTGAGATACAATGAGCAGTTCTTC. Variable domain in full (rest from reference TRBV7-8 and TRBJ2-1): GAGVSQSPRYKVAKRGQDVALRCDPISGHVSLFWYQQALGQGPEFLTYFQNEAQLDKSGLPSDRFFAERPEGSVSTLKIQRTQQEDSAVYLCASTLAGLRYNEQFFGPGTRLTVL.

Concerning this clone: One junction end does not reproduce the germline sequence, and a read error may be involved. The CDR3 region has the DNA TGTGCCAGCAGCTCCCCCCGCCGGGACAGCGAGCGAAATTTT. It translates to CASSSPRRDSERNF. The chain employs TRBV7-9 and TRBJ1-4, with 7 bases identical to TRBD1. This CDR3 comprises 14 residues. The germline CDR1 and CDR2 sequences are SEHNR and FQNEAQ (reference sequence). The full variable domain, rest sourced from reference TRBV7-9 and TRBJ1-4, is DTGVSQNPRHKITKRGQNVTFRCDPISEHNRLYWYRQTLGQGPEFLTYFQNEAQLEKSRLLSDRFSAERPKGSFSTLEIQRTEQGDSAMYLCASSSPRRDSERNFGSGTQLSVL.

CDR3 sequence: CASGLGRQAGQYF. The CDR3 region has the DNA TGTGCCAGTGGCCTCGGCAGGCAGGCAGGCCAGTACTTC. The chain joins TRBV11-2 to TRBJ2-5, with D uncertain. CDR3 size: 13 residues. The germline gives CDR1 SGHAT, CDR2 FQNNGV. Trimming cost V 9 bases and J 10 bases, with 21 bases left between them.

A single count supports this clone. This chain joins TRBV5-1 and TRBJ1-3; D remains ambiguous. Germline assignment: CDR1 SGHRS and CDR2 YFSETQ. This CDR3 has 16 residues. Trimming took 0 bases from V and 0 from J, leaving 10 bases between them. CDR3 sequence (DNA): TGCGCCAGCAGCTTGGTCCAGGCCAGCTCTGGAAACACCATATATTTT. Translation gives CASSLVQASSGNTIYF. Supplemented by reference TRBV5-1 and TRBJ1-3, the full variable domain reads KAGVTQTPRYLIKTRGQQVTLSCSPISGHRSVSWYQQTPGQGLQFLFEYFSETQRNKGNFPGRFSGRQFSNSRSEMNVSTLELGDSALYLCASSLVQASSGNTIYFGEGSWLTVV.

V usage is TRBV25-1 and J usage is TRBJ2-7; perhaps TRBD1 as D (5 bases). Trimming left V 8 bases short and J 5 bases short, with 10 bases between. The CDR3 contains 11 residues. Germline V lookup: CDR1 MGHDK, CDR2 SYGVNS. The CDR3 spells CASGRGHEQYF. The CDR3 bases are TGTGCCAGCGGTAGGGGCCACGAGCAGTACTTC.

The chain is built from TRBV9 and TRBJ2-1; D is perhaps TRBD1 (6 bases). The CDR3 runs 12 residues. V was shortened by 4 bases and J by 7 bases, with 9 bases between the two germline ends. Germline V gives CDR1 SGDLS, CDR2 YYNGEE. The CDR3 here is CASSPQGNEQFF. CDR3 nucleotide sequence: TGTGCCAGCAGCCCACAGGGAAATGAGCAGTTCTTC.

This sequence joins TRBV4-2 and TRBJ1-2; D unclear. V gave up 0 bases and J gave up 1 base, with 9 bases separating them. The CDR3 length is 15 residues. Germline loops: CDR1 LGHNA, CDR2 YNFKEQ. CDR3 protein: CASSQDPGDNYGYTF. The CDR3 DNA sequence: TGTGCCAGCAGCCAAGATCCGGGAGATAACTATGGCTACACCTTC.

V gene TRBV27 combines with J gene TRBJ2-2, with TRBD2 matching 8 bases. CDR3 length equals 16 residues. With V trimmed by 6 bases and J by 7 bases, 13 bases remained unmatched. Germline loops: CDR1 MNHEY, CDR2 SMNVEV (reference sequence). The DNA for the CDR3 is TGTGCCAGCAGGCCTCGGACGGGAGGGCCTATCGGGGAGCTGTTTTTT. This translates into CASRPRTGGPIGELFF.

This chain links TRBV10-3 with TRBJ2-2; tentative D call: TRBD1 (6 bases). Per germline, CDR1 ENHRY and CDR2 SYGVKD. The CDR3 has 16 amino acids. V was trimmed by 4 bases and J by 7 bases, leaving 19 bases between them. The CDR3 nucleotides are TGTGCCATCAGTGGGGGAGCGGCTAGAGGGGGCGGGGAGCTGTTTTTT. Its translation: CAISGGAARGGGELFF.

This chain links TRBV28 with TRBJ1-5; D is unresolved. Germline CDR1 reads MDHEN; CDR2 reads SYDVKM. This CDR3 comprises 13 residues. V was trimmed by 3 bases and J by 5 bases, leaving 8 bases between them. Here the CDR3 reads CASSFPGDQPQHF. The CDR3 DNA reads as TGTGCCAGCAGTTTCCCCGGGGATCAGCCCCAGCATTTT.

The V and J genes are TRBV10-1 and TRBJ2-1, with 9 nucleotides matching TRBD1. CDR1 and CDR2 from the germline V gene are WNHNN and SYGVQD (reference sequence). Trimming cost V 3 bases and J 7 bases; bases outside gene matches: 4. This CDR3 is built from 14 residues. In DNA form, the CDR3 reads TGCGCCAGCAGTGAAGGACAGGGGTTAAATGAGCAGTTCTTC. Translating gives CASSEGQGLNEQFF.

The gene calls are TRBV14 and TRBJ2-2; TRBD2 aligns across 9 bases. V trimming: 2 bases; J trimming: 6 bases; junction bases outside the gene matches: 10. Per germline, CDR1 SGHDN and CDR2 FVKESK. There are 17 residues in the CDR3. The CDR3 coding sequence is TGTGCCAGCAGCCAAAGTCTTAGCGGGAGAATCCCCGGGGAGCTGTTTTTT. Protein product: CASSQSLSGRIPGELFF.

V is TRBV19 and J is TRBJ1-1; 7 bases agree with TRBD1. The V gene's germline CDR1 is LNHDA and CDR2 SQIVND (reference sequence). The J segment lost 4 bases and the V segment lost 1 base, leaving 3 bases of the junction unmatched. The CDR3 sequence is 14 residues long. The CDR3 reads CASSIVQGSTEAFF. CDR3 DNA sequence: TGTGCCAGTAGTATAGTACAGGGGAGCACTGAAGCTTTCTTT.

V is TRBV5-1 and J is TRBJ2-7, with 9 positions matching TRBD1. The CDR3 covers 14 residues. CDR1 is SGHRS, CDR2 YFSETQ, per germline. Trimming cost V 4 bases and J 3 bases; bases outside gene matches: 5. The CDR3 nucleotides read TGCGCCAGCAGCCCGGGACAGGGCTTCTACGAGCAGTACTTC. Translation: CASSPGQGFYEQYF.

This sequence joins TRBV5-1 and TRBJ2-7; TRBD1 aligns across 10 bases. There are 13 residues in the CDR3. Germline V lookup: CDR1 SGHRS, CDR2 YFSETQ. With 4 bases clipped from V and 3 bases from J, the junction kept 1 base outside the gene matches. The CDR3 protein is CASSGDRGYEQYF. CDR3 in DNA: TGCGCCAGCAGCGGGGACAGGGGCTACGAGCAGTACTTC.

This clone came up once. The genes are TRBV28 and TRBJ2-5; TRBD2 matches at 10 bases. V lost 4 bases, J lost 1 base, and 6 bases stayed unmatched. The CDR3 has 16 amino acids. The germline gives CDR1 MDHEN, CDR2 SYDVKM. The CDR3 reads CASSSIAGGVQETQYF. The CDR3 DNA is TGTGCCAGCAGTTCGATAGCGGGAGGTGTCCAAGAGACCCAGTACTTC.

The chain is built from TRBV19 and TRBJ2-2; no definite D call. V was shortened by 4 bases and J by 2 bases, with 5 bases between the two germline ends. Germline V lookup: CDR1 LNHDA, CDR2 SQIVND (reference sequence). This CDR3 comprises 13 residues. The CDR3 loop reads CASSKTNTGELFF. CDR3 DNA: TGTGCCAGTAGTAAGACAAACACCGGGGAGCTGTTTTTT. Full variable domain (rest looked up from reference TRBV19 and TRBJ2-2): DGGITQSPKYLFRKEGQNVTLSCEQNLNHDAMYWYRQDPGQGLRLIYYSQIVNDFQKGDIAEGYSVSREKKESFPLTVTSAQKNPTAFYLCASSKTNTGELFFGEGSRLTVL.

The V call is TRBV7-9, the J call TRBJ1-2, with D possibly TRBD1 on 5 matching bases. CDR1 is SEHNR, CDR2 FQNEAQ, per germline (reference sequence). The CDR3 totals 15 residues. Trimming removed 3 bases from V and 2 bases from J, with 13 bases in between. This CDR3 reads CASSLGGPSNYGYTF. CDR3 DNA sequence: TGTGCCAGCAGCTTGGGGGGTCCATCCAACTATGGCTACACCTTC.

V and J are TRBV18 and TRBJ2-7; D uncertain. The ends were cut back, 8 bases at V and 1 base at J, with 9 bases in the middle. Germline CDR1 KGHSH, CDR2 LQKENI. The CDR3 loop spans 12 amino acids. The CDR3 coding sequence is TGTGCCAGCGGCCCTGCTTCCTACGAGCAGTACTTC. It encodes CASGPASYEQYF.

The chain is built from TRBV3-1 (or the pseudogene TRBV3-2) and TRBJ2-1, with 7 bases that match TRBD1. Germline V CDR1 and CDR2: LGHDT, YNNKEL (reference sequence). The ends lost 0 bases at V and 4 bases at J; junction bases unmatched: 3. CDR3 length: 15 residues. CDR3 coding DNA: TGTGCCAGCAGCCAAGACCCACAGGGGTACAATGAGCAGTTCTTC. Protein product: CASSQDPQGYNEQFF.

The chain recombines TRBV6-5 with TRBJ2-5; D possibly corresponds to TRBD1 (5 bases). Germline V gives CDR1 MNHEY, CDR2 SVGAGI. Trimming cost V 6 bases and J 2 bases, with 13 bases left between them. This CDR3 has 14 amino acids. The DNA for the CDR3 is TGTGCCAGCAGCCCCGCGAGACAGCAAGAGACCCAGTACTTC. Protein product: CASSPARQQETQYF.

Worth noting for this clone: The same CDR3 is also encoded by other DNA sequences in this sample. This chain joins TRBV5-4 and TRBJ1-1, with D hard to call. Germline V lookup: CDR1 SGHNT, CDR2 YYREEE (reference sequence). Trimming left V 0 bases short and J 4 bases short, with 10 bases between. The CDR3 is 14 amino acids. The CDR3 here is CASSLAGSGTEAFF. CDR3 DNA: TGTGCCAGCAGCTTGGCGGGGTCGGGCACTGAAGCTTTCTTT.